This TCR beta chain was documented in a study of cytomegalovirus exposure and HLA in healthy donors. Study conclusions and caveats: Associated with cytomegalovirus, according to the listing, were 150 to 200 TCR beta chains. Evidence from a later analysis indicated that most CMV-associated TCR beta chains looked HLA-restricted. Later findings reportedly placed an Asian-associated ancestry cluster below the approximately 620-donor mean for N-insertions.

It was with 60 Vbeta and 13 Jbeta primers that the PCR ran. Profiled with immunoSEQ multiplex PCR; TCRdb holds only in-frame clones, not every one. Counted here are about 140,000 clones, approximately 81% occurring once; the ten biggest clones make up more than 2%. With regard to this clone: The antigen is undetermined.

This sequence was found in a boy aged 2 to 10 in good health and CMV-seronegative. Sequencing input: PBMCs.

CDR3 DNA: TGTGCCAGCAGCCTGGACAGGGGTCCCTACGAGCAGTACTTC. Its protein is CASSLDRGPYEQYF. The chain links TRBV27 to TRBJ2-7; 9 nucleotides line up with TRBD1. With 6 bases clipped from V and 2 bases from J, the junction kept 5 bases outside the gene matches. This CDR3 is built from 14 residues. Germline V lookup: CDR1 MNHEY, CDR2 SMNVEV (reference sequence).